This is a list of T cell receptor beta chains from one sample in a study of blood T cell repertoires in COVID-19. Repertoires were generated with immunoSEQ multiplex PCR, while TCRdb's copy carries only in-frame clones and drops some. The table has 270,000 or so clones, nearly 90% seen once; the top ten hold 2.1%. The source material was peripheral blood. These receptors were taken from a woman in her fifties or sixties with COVID-19, enrolled during active disease. CDR3s include the opening cysteine and the closing phenylalanine or tryptophan. D genes are given only for firm matches. Size is omitted from some rows. Given values are once, few, many or a class for expanded clones.

len	v_gene	d_gene	j_gene	abundance	CDR3nt	CDR3aa
14	TRBV9	.	TRBJ1-2	.	TGTGCCAGCAGCGTAGAGGACAGAGCCTATGGCTACACCTTC	CASSVEDRAYGYTF
14	TRBV19	.	TRBJ1-1	.	TGTGCCAGTAGTATAGGGGGGGGACCCACTGAAGCTTTCTTT	CASSIGGGPTEAFF
21	TRBV4-1	.	TRBJ1-5	.	TGCGCCAGCAGCCAAGTGGCCCGGAGGCCCAGCCCAACAGTTGGGAATCAGCCCCAGCATTTT	CASSQVARRPSPTVGNQPQHF
15	TRBV5-4	.	TRBJ1-4	.	TGTGCCAGCAGCTTGGATGGGTCAGCGGTGCAAAAACTGTTTTTT	CASSLDGSAVQKLFF
16	TRBV5-1	TRBD1	TRBJ1-5	.	TGCGCCAGCAGCAAAGGACAGGGGGGTTACAATCAGCCCCAGCATTTT	CASSKGQGGYNQPQHF
13	TRBV12-3/TRBV12-4	.	TRBJ1-1	.	TGTGCCAGCACTACCCTACGGAACACTGAAGCTTTCTTT	CASTTLRNTEAFF
12	TRBV3-1/TRBV3-2	.	TRBJ1-1	.	TGTGCCAGCAGCGCAATACAGGGCCTCGCTTTCTTT	CASSAIQGLAFF
13	TRBV10-3	.	TRBJ1-6	once	TGTGCCATCGACAGTAGTCCGGGTTCACCCCTCCACTTT	CAIDSSPGSPLHF
16	TRBV18	.	TRBJ2-1	.	TGTGCCAGCTCACCATTCGGGGAGAGATCCTACAATGAGCAGTTCTTC	CASSPFGERSYNEQFF
17	TRBV7-2	TRBD1	TRBJ1-3	few	TGTGCCAGCAGCCCAGAGGGACAGGGGTTCTCTGGAAACACCATATATTTT	CASSPEGQGFSGNTIYF
17	TRBV4-1	.	TRBJ1-4	.	TGCGCCAGCAGCCCCCACCTTGGGGGCGCGGCTAATGAAAAACTGTTTTTT	CASSPHLGGAANEKLFF
14	TRBV5-4	.	TRBJ2-3	.	TGTGCCAGCAGCTTGGACCAGGGATTTGATACGCAGTATTTT	CASSLDQGFDTQYF
15	TRBV5-1	TRBD1	TRBJ1-3	.	TGCGCCAGCAGCAATACCGGGACAGAGGGAAACACCATATATTTT	CASSNTGTEGNTIYF
15	TRBV3-1/TRBV3-2	TRBD2	TRBJ2-3	.	TGTGCCAGCAGCCAAGATGTGGCGGGGGGAGATACGCAGTATTTT	CASSQDVAGGDTQYF
14	TRBV11-3	.	TRBJ1-1	.	TGTGCCAGCAGCCCGGGACACTTGAACACTGAAGCTTTCTTT	CASSPGHLNTEAFF
15	TRBV10-3	.	TRBJ2-5	.	TGTGCCATCAGTGACTCGGACTATTTGCCAGAGACCCAGTACTTC	CAISDSDYLPETQYF
11	TRBV30	TRBD2	TRBJ2-1	.	TGTGCCTGGACCGGGGGGGGTGAGCAGTTCTTC	CAWTGGGEQFF
13	TRBV7-8	TRBD1	TRBJ1-2	.	TGTGCCAGCAGCTTGACAGGGCGGTATGGCTACACCTTC	CASSLTGRYGYTF
17	TRBV5-5	.	TRBJ1-4	once	TGTGCCAGCAGCGCGTTAGGGGGTGGGGCAACTAATGAAAAACTGTTTTTT	CASSALGGGATNEKLFF
15	TRBV6-6	.	TRBJ1-2	.	TGTGCCAGCAGTTACGTCGGGGAGGGCTACTATGGCTACACCTTC	CASSYVGEGYYGYTF
14	TRBV7-6	TRBD1	TRBJ1-2	.	TGTGCCAGCAGCCTCCAAAGCCAGGGGGCGGTCTACACCTTC	CASSLQSQGAVYTF
14	TRBV25-1	TRBD1	TRBJ2-5	once	TGTGCCAGCAGGGGGGCAGGGGGCCTGGAGACCCAGTACTTC	CASRGAGGLETQYF
17	TRBV15	TRBD1	TRBJ2-2	.	TGTGCCACCAGCAGAGATCTATCGACAGGGAGTACCGGGGAGCTGTTTTTT	CATSRDLSTGSTGELFF
16	TRBV5-8	.	TRBJ2-3	.	TGTGCCAGCAGCTCAGTTCATAGGGGAGGCACTTATACGCAGTATTTT	CASSSVHRGGTYTQYF
16	TRBV30	TRBD1	TRBJ1-2	.	TGTGCCTGGAAACGTCAGCTGCGACAGGGGATAGGTGGCTACACCTTC	CAWKRQLRQGIGGYTF
14	TRBV9	.	TRBJ1-2	.	TGTGCCAGCAGCCCCCCCGGGACTGGGTATGGCTACACCTTC	CASSPPGTGYGYTF
16	TRBV18	TRBD1	TRBJ2-3	.	TGTGCCAGCTCACATCCCGGGACAGGGGGCGCGGATACGCAGTATTTT	CASSHPGTGGADTQYF
14	TRBV2	TRBD2	TRBJ2-3	.	TGTGCCAGCAGGCTAGCGGGGGGGCCAGATACGCAGTATTTT	CASRLAGGPDTQYF
18	TRBV4-1	.	TRBJ2-6	.	TGCGCCAGCAGCCAAGCCCCTGACAGGAGCTCTGGGGCCAACGTCCTGACTTTC	CASSQAPDRSSGANVLTF
15	TRBV3-1/TRBV3-2	.	TRBJ2-7	.	TGTGCCAGCAGCCAAGACCACAGGGTTGGGTACGAGCAGTACTTC	CASSQDHRVGYEQYF
16	TRBV4-2	.	TRBJ1-5	.	TGTGCCAGCAGCCAAGATTCAGGGGCGCTCAATCAGCCCCAGCATTTT	CASSQDSGALNQPQHF
15	TRBV9	.	TRBJ1-5	.	TGTGCCAGCAGCCCTCATGCCAGGCGGGATCAGCCCCAGCATTTT	CASSPHARRDQPQHF
11	TRBV29-1	.	TRBJ1-2	once	TGCAGCGTTGAAGAGGGCACGGGCTACACCTTC	CSVEEGTGYTF
15	TRBV5-1	TRBD1	TRBJ2-1	.	TGCGCCAGCAGCTTGGTAGGGGACAGCTACAATGAGCAGTTCTTC	CASSLVGDSYNEQFF
14	TRBV5-4	.	TRBJ2-3	.	TGTGCCAGCAGCCCCCGGGACTTCACAGATACGCAGTATTTT	CASSPRDFTDTQYF
15	TRBV7-9	.	TRBJ1-6	.	TGTGCCAGCAACTCTCACGGGGGAACTGGTTCACCCCTCCACTTT	CASNSHGGTGSPLHF